A selection of T cell receptor beta chains follows, all from one sample in a study of radiotherapy plus CTLA-4 blockade in lung cancer. Only in-frame clones appear in the TCRdb table, and some are missing; sequencing was by immunoSEQ multiplex PCR. The sample records roughly 110,000 clones, around 85% being singletons. The source was peripheral blood, collected from a patient treated with radiotherapy plus ipilimumab. The receptors were sampled from a human donor with non-small cell lung cancer that progressed on radiotherapy plus ipilimumab. Some clones in this sample may be carry-over from other donors' samples. Both conserved end residues are part of each CDR3. A D gene is named only where the DNA matches it firmly. Where a row states a size, it is once, few, many or the class of an expanded clone; other rows omit it.

cdr3_aa	cdr3_nt	j_call	clone_size	v_call	d_call
CASSLNPGGTEAFF	TGTGCCAGCAGCTTAAACCCTGGAGGCACTGAAGCTTTCTTT	TRBJ1-1	-	TRBV7-3	-
CASAIMSNQPQHF	TGTGCTAGTGCTATAATGAGCAATCAGCCCCAGCATTTT	TRBJ1-5	-	TRBV12-5	-
CASRDRSGSPLHF	TGTGCCAGTAGAGACAGGAGCGGCTCACCCCTCCACTTT	TRBJ1-6	-	TRBV19	-
CAWVPGRQGPDLNTEAFF	TGTGCCTGGGTCCCGGGTCGACAGGGGCCCGACCTCAACACTGAAGCTTTCTTT	TRBJ1-1	-	TRBV30	TRBD1
CASSWPGTGTFF	TGTGCCAGCAGCTGGCCCGGGACAGGGACTTTCTTT	TRBJ1-1	-	TRBV5-4	TRBD1
CASSRTSGAEKLFF	TGTGCCAGCAGCAGGACCTCAGGGGCCGAAAAACTGTTTTTT	TRBJ1-4	-	TRBV6-6	-
CASSPEGTDTQYF	TGCGCCAGCAGTCCGGAGGGCACAGATACGCAGTATTTT	TRBJ2-3	-	TRBV5-1	-
CASSLLGMQETQYF	TGCGCCAGCAGCTTGCTGGGGATGCAAGAGACCCAGTACTTC	TRBJ2-5	-	TRBV5-1	-
CASSGGGGGTEAFF	TGTGCCAGCAGTGGGGGAGGGGGTGGGACTGAAGCTTTCTTT	TRBJ1-1	-	TRBV25-1	-
CASSPRVDGYTF	TGTGCCAGTAGTCCTCGGGTCGATGGCTACACCTTC	TRBJ1-2	-	TRBV19	-
CASTRTGDYYNEQFF	TGTGCCAGTACTCGGACAGGGGATTACTACAATGAGCAGTTCTTC	TRBJ2-1	few	TRBV19	TRBD1
CASSLEARPYGYTF	TGTGCCAGCAGCTTGGAGGCACGACCCTATGGCTACACCTTC	TRBJ1-2	-	TRBV5-5	-
CASSYSRSDRGETQYF	TGTGCCAGCAGTTACTCTAGGTCGGACAGGGGAGAGACCCAGTACTTC	TRBJ2-5	-	TRBV6-5	TRBD1
CASGYPGITYEQYF	TGTGCCAGCGGCTACCCCGGGATTACCTACGAGCAGTACTTC	TRBJ2-7	-	TRBV2	-
CASSPGVETQYF	TGTGCCAGCTCACCAGGGGTGGAGACCCAGTACTTC	TRBJ2-5	few	TRBV18	-
CASSPGVSYEQYF	TGTGCCAGCTCACCAGGAGTTTCCTACGAGCAGTACTTC	TRBJ2-7	-	TRBV18	-
CASSLAPGGTEAFF	TGCGCCAGCAGCTTGGCGCCAGGGGGAACTGAAGCTTTCTTT	TRBJ1-1	once	TRBV5-1	TRBD1
CASSLRSLAGGPSQETQYF	TGTGCCAGCAGCTTAAGATCTCTAGCGGGGGGGCCTAGTCAAGAGACCCAGTACTTC	TRBJ2-5	few	TRBV7-3	TRBD2
CASSLRDREIYEQYF	TGCGCCAGCAGCCTAAGGGACAGGGAGATCTACGAGCAGTACTTC	TRBJ2-7	-	TRBV4-3	TRBD1
CASSLDRAGELFF	TGTGCCAGCAGCTTAGATCGCGCCGGGGAGCTGTTTTTT	TRBJ2-2	-	TRBV11-3	-
CASSVSGVEQFF	TGTGCCAGCAGCGTTAGCGGGGTTGAGCAGTTCTTC	TRBJ2-1	-	TRBV9	TRBD2
CASSSQTDTQYF	TGTGCCAGCAGCTCTCAAACAGATACGCAGTATTTT	TRBJ2-3	-	TRBV7-9	-
CASRFSGARNTQYF	TGTGCCAGCAGATTTAGCGGGGCCCGTAATACGCAGTATTTT	TRBJ2-3	-	TRBV25-1	TRBD2
CASSSGAGYGYTF	TGTGCCAGCAGCTCGGGGGCTGGGTATGGCTACACCTTC	TRBJ1-2	-	TRBV7-2	-
CASRGTGTGMYF	TGTGCCAGCAGAGGAACCGGGACTGGGATGTACTTC	TRBJ2-4	once	TRBV6-4	-
CASSLVNQETQYF	TGTGCCAGCAGCTTGGTCAACCAAGAGACCCAGTACTTC	TRBJ2-5	-	TRBV5-8	-
CASSYSGYKQETQYF	TGTGCCAGCAGTTACTCGGGGTACAAGCAAGAGACCCAGTACTTC	TRBJ2-5	-	TRBV6-5	-
CASSYKTGGLYTIYF	TGTGCCAGCAGCTATAAGACAGGGGGCCTATACACCATATATTTT	TRBJ1-3	-	TRBV6-5	TRBD1
CASSLAAPVGEQFF	TGTGCCAGCAGCTTAGCCGCGCCGGTGGGTGAGCAGTTCTTC	TRBJ2-1	once	TRBV7-2	-
CASSPGTTTDTQYF	TGTGCCAGCTCACCCGGGACTACCACAGATACGCAGTATTTT	TRBJ2-3	-	TRBV18	TRBD2
CASSLLTGRGQTQYF	TGTGCCAGCAGCTTGCTGACAGGGCGTGGCCAGACCCAGTACTTC	TRBJ2-5	once	TRBV7-2	TRBD1
CASSESPGLAGREKYF	TGTGCCAGCAGCGAGAGTCCGGGACTAGCGGGAAGAGAGAAGTATTTT	TRBJ2-3	-	TRBV4-2	TRBD2
CASSRDRVPNEQFF	TGTGCCAGCTCTCGGGACAGGGTACCCAATGAGCAGTTCTTC	TRBJ2-1	-	TRBV18	TRBD1
CASSVNGYNSPLHF	TGTGCCAGCAGCGTAAACGGCTATAATTCACCCCTCCACTTT	TRBJ1-6	-	TRBV9	-
CASSPTGGGGNSPLHF	TGTGCCAGCTCACCGACGGGGGGGGGAGGTAATTCACCCCTCCACTTT	TRBJ1-6	once	TRBV18	-
CASSQGLKGQPQHF	TGCGCCAGCAGCCAAGGTCTGAAGGGTCAGCCCCAGCATTTT	TRBJ1-5	-	TRBV4-3	-
CASSFRQGTEAFF	TGTGCCAGCAGTTTCCGACAGGGGACTGAAGCTTTCTTT	TRBJ1-1	-	TRBV6-4	TRBD1
CASSFDTPYGYTF	TGTGCCAGCTCATTCGACACCCCCTATGGCTACACCTTC	TRBJ1-2	-	TRBV18	-
CASSTHSGGIANTGELFF	TGCGCCAGCAGCACCCATAGCGGGGGGATCGCGAACACCGGGGAGCTGTTTTTT	TRBJ2-2	-	TRBV5-1	TRBD2
CASSSRQGGGNTEAFF	TGTGCCAGCAGCTCCCGACAGGGCGGGGGGAACACTGAAGCTTTCTTT	TRBJ1-1	-	TRBV5-4	TRBD1
CATNSGANVLTF	TGTGCCACCAATTCTGGGGCCAACGTCCTGACTTTC	TRBJ2-6	-	TRBV15	-
CAWSKAGQGRYGYTF	TGTGCCTGGAGTAAAGCCGGACAGGGGAGGTATGGCTACACCTTC	TRBJ1-2	-	TRBV30	TRBD1
CASSRQLTNTGELFF	TGTGCCAGCAGCCGACAGCTAACGAACACCGGGGAGCTGTTTTTT	TRBJ2-2	-	TRBV27	-
CASSLDLGARGYTF	TGCGCCAGCAGCTTGGATCTGGGAGCACGAGGCTACACCTTC	TRBJ1-2	-	TRBV5-1	-